This T cell receptor (beta chain) stems from a study of molecular identifiers for immune sequencing clone quantification. Study overall: The replicates split RNA from approximately 22,000 or 94,000 naive CD8 cells five ways and sequenced four.

Details on this clonotype: Its antigen remains unknown. A single base separates this from a much larger clone, so it may be a read error.

CDR1 is SNHLY and CDR2 is FYNNEI in the germline V gene. This CDR3 spans 15 amino acids. TCRdb re-analysed the PCR reads in MiXCR, keeping a single row per CDR3 protein. Of approximately 680,000 distinct CDR3 sequences listed, about 25% are singletons. Study outcomes and limitations: Jurkat TCR RNA from one cell was spiked into one million naive cells, and it was reportedly detectable there. Shared barcodes on identical TCR molecules could underestimate the sizes of highly expanded clones. Beyond 20 RNA copies, clones held over 98% of effector molecules, compared with under 1% in naive cells.

Sequenced input: naive CD8+ T cells from blood, with Jurkat cell RNA spiked in. Subset meaning: FACS-sorted CD8+CD4-CCR7+CD45RA+ naive T cells. The receptor comes from a human donor in good health. Some libraries in this study had Jurkat cell RNA spiked in. The chain uses TRBV2 and TRBJ2-5; D not certain. CDR3: CASSDPGPEQEAQYF. The CDR3 DNA is TGTGCCAGCAGTGATCCTGGGCCAGAGCAAGAGGCCCAGTACTTC.